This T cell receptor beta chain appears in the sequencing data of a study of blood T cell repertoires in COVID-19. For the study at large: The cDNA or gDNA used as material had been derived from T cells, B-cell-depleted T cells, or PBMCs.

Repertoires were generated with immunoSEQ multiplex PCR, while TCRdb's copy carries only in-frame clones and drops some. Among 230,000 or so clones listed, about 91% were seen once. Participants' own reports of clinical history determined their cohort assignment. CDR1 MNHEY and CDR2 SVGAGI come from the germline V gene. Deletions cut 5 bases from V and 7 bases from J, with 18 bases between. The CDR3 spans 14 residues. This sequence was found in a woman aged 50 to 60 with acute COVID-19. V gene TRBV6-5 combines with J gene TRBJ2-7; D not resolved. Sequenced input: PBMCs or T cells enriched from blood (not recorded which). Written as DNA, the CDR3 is TGTGCCAGCAGTATTCTTCCCAGTCTAGGTGAGCAGTACTTC. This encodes CASSILPSLGEQYF.